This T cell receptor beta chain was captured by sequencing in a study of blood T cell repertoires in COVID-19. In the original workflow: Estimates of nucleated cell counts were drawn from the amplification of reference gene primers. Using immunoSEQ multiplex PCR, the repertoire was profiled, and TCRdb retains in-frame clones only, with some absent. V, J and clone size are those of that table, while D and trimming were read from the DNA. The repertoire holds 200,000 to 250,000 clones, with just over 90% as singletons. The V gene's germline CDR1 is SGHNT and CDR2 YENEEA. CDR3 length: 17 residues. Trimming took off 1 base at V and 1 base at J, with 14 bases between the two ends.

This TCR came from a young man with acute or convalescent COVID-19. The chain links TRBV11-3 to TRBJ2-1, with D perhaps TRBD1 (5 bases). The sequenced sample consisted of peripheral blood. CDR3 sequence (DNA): TGTGCCAGCAGCTTAGGGTCAGGGATTAGGTCCTACAATGAGCAGTTCTTC. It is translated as CASSLGSGIRSYNEQFF. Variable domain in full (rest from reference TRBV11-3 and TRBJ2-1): EAGVVQSPRYKIIEKKQPVAFWCNPISGHNTLYWYLQNLGQGPELLIRYENEEAVDDSQLPKDRFSAERLKGVDSTLKIQPAELGDSAVYLCASSLGSGIRSYNEQFFGPGTRLTVL.